Given below is one T cell receptor (beta chain) in context. This CDR3 is built from 12 residues. The germline V gene has CDR1 KGHSH and CDR2 LQKENI. Trimming pared 5 bases from V and 5 bases from J, leaving 6 bases between. This sample is part of a study of OX40 agonist ivuxolimab in advanced cancers. Study in general: Three patients got partial responses; one had hepatocellular carcinoma and two had cutaneous melanoma.

This table comes from immunoSEQ multiplex PCR, and its TCRdb copy is limited to in-frame clones, with some not included. The profile shows approximately 77,000 clones, over 75% of them singletons. The rearrangement uses TRBV18 and TRBJ1-4; no clear D. Specimen: CD4+ or CD8+ T cells sorted from blood, collected in a trial of the OX40 agonist ivuxolimab. The source is an adult with an advanced solid tumor such as melanoma, head and neck, liver or kidney cancer. The CDR3 nucleotides read TGTGCCAGCTCATCGGGGAATGAAAAACTGTTTTTT. It specifies CASSSGNEKLFF.